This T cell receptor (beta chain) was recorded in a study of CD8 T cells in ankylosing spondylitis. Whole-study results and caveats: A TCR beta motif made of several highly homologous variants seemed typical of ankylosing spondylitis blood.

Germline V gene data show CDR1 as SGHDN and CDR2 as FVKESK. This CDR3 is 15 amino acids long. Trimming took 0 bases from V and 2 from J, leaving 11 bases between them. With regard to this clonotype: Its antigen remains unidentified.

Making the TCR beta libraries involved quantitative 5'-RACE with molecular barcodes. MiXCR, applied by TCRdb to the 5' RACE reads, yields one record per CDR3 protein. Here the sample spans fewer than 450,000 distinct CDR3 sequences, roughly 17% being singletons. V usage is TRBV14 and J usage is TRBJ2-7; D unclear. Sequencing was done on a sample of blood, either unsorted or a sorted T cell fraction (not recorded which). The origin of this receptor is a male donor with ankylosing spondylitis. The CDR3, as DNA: TGTGCCAGCAGCCAAGATAACAACCCCGCCTACGAGCAGTACTTC. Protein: CASSQDNNPAYEQYF.